This T cell receptor beta chain was observed in a study of response to subunit inactivated influenza vaccine. TCRdb used MiXCR to reprocess the RT-PCR reads, holding one entry per CDR3 protein. This table has 650,000 to 800,000 distinct CDR3 sequences, approximately 17% appearing once. J lost 0 bases, V lost 5 bases, and 9 bases had no gene match. This CDR3 spans 16 amino acids. Per germline, CDR1 SEHNR and CDR2 FQNEAQ (reference sequence). The rearrangement links TRBV7-9 to TRBJ1-2; TRBD1 aligns across 7 bases. This sample comprised PBMCs from blood, obtained more than 4 days after vaccination. The TCR originated in a man aged 45-65 years who received an inactivated influenza vaccine. CDR3: CASSRGGGTANYGYTF. The DNA for the CDR3 is TGTGCCAGCAGCCGAGGTGGTGGGACAGCTAACTATGGCTACACCTTC.